The rows below give T cell receptor beta chains drawn from one sample of a study of T cell changes during pregnancy in multiple sclerosis. Repertoires were generated with immunoSEQ multiplex PCR, while TCRdb's copy carries only in-frame clones and drops some. This table holds approximately 36,000 clones, around 90% found once. Specimen: CD8+ T cells from peripheral blood mononuclear cells, collected in the third trimester of pregnancy. These TCRs come from a female donor with multiple sclerosis, enrolled in a pregnancy study. The CDR3 runs from the conserved cysteine through the conserved F or W. D genes are given only for firm matches. Size is stated for part of the rows, as once, few or many counts, or as a class when the clone is expanded.

>.|TRBV11-2|.|TRBJ2-7
CASSLPLRETSYEQYF
TGTGCCAGCAGCTTACCCCTCCGGGAGACCTCCTACGAGCAGTACTTC
>few|TRBV13|.|TRBJ1-5
CASSLAGSGNQPQHF
TGTGCCAGCAGCTTAGCGGGATCTGGCAATCAGCCCCAGCATTTT
>.|TRBV13|TRBD1|TRBJ1-1
CASRVLGTGGSEAFF
TGTGCCAGCAGGGTACTAGGGACAGGGGGCTCTGAAGCTTTCTTT
>.|TRBV7-3|TRBD2|TRBJ2-3
CASSLLAGGPLKQYF
TGTGCCAGCAGCTTACTAGCGGGGGGGCCTCTCAAGCAGTATTTT
>.|TRBV13|TRBD2|TRBJ2-3
CASSLSGGLTDTQYF
TGTGCCAGCAGCCTGAGCGGGGGTCTCACAGATACGCAGTATTTT
>.|TRBV27|TRBD1|TRBJ2-5
CASSLFGTVSQTQYF
TGTGCCAGCAGTTTATTCGGGACAGTTTCGCAGACCCAGTACTTC
>.|TRBV5-8|.|TRBJ2-5
CASSLDEEGHQETQYF
TGTGCCAGCAGCTTGGATGAGGAGGGCCACCAAGAGACCCAGTACTTC
>.|TRBV4-1|.|TRBJ2-2
CASSARQATGELFF
TGCGCCAGCAGCGCAAGACAGGCCACCGGGGAGCTGTTTTTT
>.|TRBV7-8|TRBD1|TRBJ2-1
CASSLVDRYNEQFF
TGTGCCAGCAGCTTAGTGGACAGGTACAATGAGCAGTTCTTC
>.|TRBV27|TRBD1|TRBJ2-7
CASSFGAGTATYEQYF
TGTGCCAGCAGTTTTGGGGCCGGGACAGCCACCTACGAGCAGTACTTC
>.|TRBV27|TRBD1|TRBJ2-7
CASSPRPGQGYF
TGTGCCAGCAGCCCCCGGCCGGGACAGGGGTACTTC
>.|TRBV27|.|TRBJ2-3
CASSSLLKGVDTQYF
TGTGCCAGCAGTTCACTGTTAAAGGGGGTAGATACGCAGTATTTT
>many|TRBV15|TRBD2|TRBJ2-3
CATSRVSGGADTQYF
TGTGCCACCAGCAGAGTTAGCGGGGGGGCAGATACGCAGTATTTT
>.|TRBV4-3|TRBD1|TRBJ2-7
CASSQEGTGAYEQYF
TGCGCCAGCAGCCAAGAGGGGACAGGTGCCTACGAGCAGTACTTC
>.|TRBV4-1|TRBD2|TRBJ2-7
CASSQIGGARHEQYF
TGCGCCAGCAGCCAGATCGGGGGGGCCCGACACGAGCAGTACTTC
>.|TRBV9|.|TRBJ2-7
CASSSSTGGEQYF
TGTGCCAGCAGCTCCTCGACAGGCGGCGAGCAGTACTTC
>.|TRBV7-3|TRBD2|TRBJ2-1
CASSLIVSGGYNEQFF
TGTGCCAGCAGCTTAATTGTTAGCGGGGGGTACAATGAGCAGTTCTTC
>.|TRBV19|.|TRBJ1-5
CASSIAPYSNQPQHF
TGTGCCAGTAGTATAGCCCCCTATAGCAATCAGCCCCAGCATTTT
>once|TRBV15|.|TRBJ2-7
CATSRDYGWGDEQYF
TGTGCCACCAGCAGAGATTATGGGTGGGGGGACGAGCAGTACTTC
>.|TRBV9|TRBD1|TRBJ1-2
CASSGGGQGPYGYTF
TGTGCCAGCAGCGGCGGAGGACAGGGGCCCTATGGCTACACCTTC
>.|TRBV6-5|.|TRBJ1-6
CASSPLRGFNSPLHF
TGTGCCAGCAGCCCACTCCGGGGGTTCAATTCACCCCTCCACTTT
>.|TRBV30|.|TRBJ1-4
CASPMAATNEKLFF
TGTGCCTCCCCAATGGCAGCAACTAATGAAAAACTGTTTTTT
>.|TRBV27|.|TRBJ2-7
CASSWAAAYEQYF
TGTGCCAGCAGTTGGGCAGCGGCCTACGAGCAGTACTTC
>.|TRBV6-5|TRBD2|TRBJ2-2
CASSHPGGSGELFF
TGTGCCAGCAGTCACCCCGGGGGGAGCGGGGAGCTGTTTTTT
>.|TRBV4-3|.|TRBJ1-5
CASSQDISVVQQQPQHF
TGCGCCAGCAGCCAAGATATTAGCGTGGTCCAGCAGCAGCCCCAGCATTTT
>.|TRBV9|TRBD1|TRBJ1-1
CASSGYRWGQGNTEAFF
TGTGCCAGCAGCGGTTACAGGTGGGGACAGGGAAACACTGAAGCTTTCTTT
>.|TRBV28|TRBD1|TRBJ2-6
CASTPGQSSSGANVLTF
TGTGCCAGCACCCCGGGACAGAGTTCCTCTGGGGCCAACGTCCTGACTTTC
>.|TRBV5-4|.|TRBJ2-2
CASSPYREGTGELFF
TGTGCCAGCAGCCCTTACAGGGAAGGGACCGGGGAGCTGTTTTTT
>.|TRBV2|TRBD1|TRBJ2-7
CAGRGDGTGVYEQYF
TGTGCCGGAAGGGGTGACGGGACAGGGGTCTACGAGCAGTACTTC
>once|TRBV10-1|TRBD1|TRBJ2-7
CASSVGSEGTVAYEQYF
TGCGCCAGCAGTGTGGGTTCAGAGGGGACAGTAGCCTACGAGCAGTACTTC
>.|TRBV19|.|TRBJ1-6
CASSASPGGNSPLHF
TGTGCCAGTAGCGCCTCTCCGGGGGGTAATTCACCCCTCCACTTT
>.|TRBV18|TRBD2|TRBJ2-5
CASSPWTSGGETQYF
TGTGCCAGCTCACCATGGACTAGCGGCGGAGAGACCCAGTACTTC
>.|TRBV21-1|.|TRBJ2-5
CASSKRNRDYRETQYF
TGTGCCAGCAGCAAACGTAACCGGGACTACCGGGAGACCCAGTACTTC
>.|TRBV5-6|.|TRBJ1-2
CASSFQGNFFPNYGYTF
TGTGCCAGCAGCTTCCAGGGGAATTTCTTCCCCAACTATGGCTACACCTTC
>.|TRBV9|.|TRBJ1-1
CASSVVRATYSEAFF
TGTGCCAGCAGCGTAGTGAGAGCGACTTACTCTGAAGCTTTCTTT
>.|TRBV27|TRBD1|TRBJ2-5
CASCKTGATETQYF
TGTGCCAGCTGTAAGACAGGGGCGACGGAGACCCAGTACTTC
>.|TRBV5-1|TRBD2|TRBJ2-5
CASSLGGGETQYF
TGCGCCAGCAGCTTGGGGGGGGGAGAGACCCAGTACTTC
>.|TRBV28|.|TRBJ2-3
CASSLFSGADTQYF
TGTGCCAGCAGTTTATTTTCGGGGGCAGATACGCAGTATTTT
>.|TRBV18|.|TRBJ2-1
CASSPPGGTGLNNEQFF
TGTGCCAGCTCACCACCGGGGGGGACAGGACTTAACAATGAGCAGTTCTTC
>.|TRBV30|.|TRBJ1-2
CACRRSGTFYGYTF
TGTGCCTGCAGAAGGTCAGGGACATTCTATGGCTACACCTTC
>.|TRBV15|.|TRBJ1-1
CATSGTGSTEAFF
TGTGCCACCAGCGGAACAGGGAGCACTGAAGCTTTCTTT
>once|TRBV30|TRBD2|TRBJ2-7
CAWSGGASYEQYF
TGTGCCTGGTCCGGGGGGGCCTCCTACGAGCAGTACTTC
>.|TRBV2|TRBD2|TRBJ2-1
CAREVLAGHYNEQFF
TGTGCCAGAGAGGTACTAGCGGGGCATTACAATGAGCAGTTCTTC
>.|TRBV27|.|TRBJ2-1
CASSLVVGDIVYNEQFF
TGTGCCAGCAGTTTAGTCGTCGGGGATATAGTTTACAATGAGCAGTTCTTC
>few|TRBV6-1|TRBD2|TRBJ2-3
CASSEIPGSGGATDTQYF
TGTGCCAGCAGTGAAATCCCGGGTAGCGGGGGGGCGACGGATACGCAGTATTTT
>.|TRBV5-1|.|TRBJ1-1
CASSLTGPNEAFF
TGCGCCAGCAGCTTGACAGGGCCAAATGAAGCTTTCTTT